Each of the 19 T cell receptor beta chains below was sequenced from the same sample in a study of T cell responses to AZD1222 COVID-19 vaccine. TCRdb's table, derived via immunoSEQ multiplex PCR, lists solely in-frame clones and lacks some. The repertoire holds about 150,000 clones, with about 89% as singletons. This specimen was peripheral blood, taken 28 days after the second AZD1222 dose. The receptors derive from an adult who received the AZD1222 COVID-19 vaccine.

This clone showed up just a few times. The V call is TRBV11-2, the J call TRBJ2-3; a possible D gene is TRBD1 (5 bases). This CDR3 has 14 residues. Trimming left V 5 bases short and J 6 bases short, with 15 bases between. The V gene's germline CDR1 is SGHAT and CDR2 FQNNGV. CDR3 coding DNA: TGTGCCAGCAGCGTAAACCCCAGGGCGGATACGCAGTATTTT. This encodes CASSVNPRADTQYF.

The rearrangement uses TRBV27 and TRBJ2-7, with 8 bases aligning to TRBD2. The V and J ends lost 8 bases and 11 bases, in that order; junction bases with no gene match: 14. In germline, CDR1 is MNHEY, CDR2 SMNVEV (reference sequence). The CDR3 covers 13 residues. The CDR3 nucleotides are TGTGCCAGCCGCCAATCCACGGGGGGGGTCGAGTACTTC. It codes for CASRQSTGGVEYF.

The chain joins TRBV5-8 to TRBJ1-2, with TRBD1 matching over 7 bases. Germline V gene sequence: CDR1 SGHTS, CDR2 YDEGEE. With 2 bases clipped from V and 8 bases from J, the junction kept 9 bases outside the gene matches. The CDR3 loop spans 14 amino acids. The CDR3 bases are TGTGCCAGCAGCTTACTACAGGGGACCTTCGGCTACACCTTC. It is translated as CASSLLQGTFGYTF.

The rearrangement uses TRBV7-2 and TRBJ2-7, with TRBD1 as a possible D gene (6 bases). The CDR3 length is 14 residues. Germline CDR1 reads SGHTA; CDR2 reads FQGNSA. The V end lost 5 bases, the J end lost 3 bases, and 14 bases lay between the germline ends. This chain's CDR3 is CASSHQGKYYEQYF. DNA of the CDR3: TGTGCCAGCAGCCACCAGGGGAAATACTACGAGCAGTACTTC.

The rearrangement uses TRBV21-1 and TRBJ2-2; the table's TRBD1 call for D was not verified on the DNA. TRBV21-1 is labeled a pseudogene. The CDR3 is 15 residues long. The CDR3 here is CASSKAPGNPGELFF. The CDR3 DNA reads as TGTGCCAGCAGCAAAGCTCCAGGGAATCCCGGGGAGCTGTTTTTT.

The chain is built from TRBV5-1 and TRBJ2-7, with 8 positions matching TRBD1. The V segment lost 0 bases and the J segment 2 bases; nucleotides outside the gene matches: 10. Germline CDR1 SGHRS, CDR2 YFSETQ. This CDR3 spans 17 amino acids. The CDR3 loop reads CASSLGQGNLLPYEQYF. The CDR3 region has the DNA TGCGCCAGCAGCTTGGGACAGGGGAACCTATTACCCTACGAGCAGTACTTC.

This chain links TRBV19 with TRBJ1-5; 9 positions agree with TRBD1. The CDR3 loop spans 17 amino acids. The ends lost 6 bases at V and 0 bases at J; junction bases unmatched: 9. The V gene's germline CDR1 is LNHDA and CDR2 SQIVND (reference sequence). The CDR3 coding sequence is TGTGCCAGTAGGCAAACCGGGACAGGGAATAGCAATCAGCCCCAGCATTTT. Its protein is CASRQTGTGNSNQPQHF.

The chain is built from TRBV28 and TRBJ2-7, with 8 nucleotides matching TRBD2. Germline lookup yields CDR1 MDHEN and CDR2 SYDVKM. V shed 4 bases and J 5 bases; nucleotides not matched to a gene: 10. The CDR3 spans 15 residues. The CDR3 DNA reads TGTGCCAGCAGTTCCGGAGACGGGAGGGTCCACGAGCAGTACTTC. Translating gives CASSSGDGRVHEQYF.

This clone was seen a single time. The CDR3, as DNA: TGTGCCAGCAGCTTACCGGGGCCCTACGAGCAGTACTTC. Amino acid sequence: CASSLPGPYEQYF. The chain uses TRBV7-2 and TRBJ2-7; either TRBD1 or TRBD2 may supply D (5 bases each). Trimming took off 2 bases at V and 2 bases at J, with 7 bases between the two ends. Germline-derived CDR1 and CDR2 are SGHTA and FQGNSA. The CDR3 spans 13 residues.

This rearrangement joins TRBV7-9 to TRBJ1-4; D uncertain. Germline CDR1 and CDR2: SEHNR and FQNEAQ (reference sequence). The CDR3 is 11 amino acids. V lost 3 bases, J lost 10 bases, and 6 bases lay in between. Here the CDR3 DNA reads TGTGCCAGCAGCTTGTTCGGAAAACTGTTTTTT. It specifies CASSLFGKLFF.

The J gene is TRBJ1-5, the V gene TRBV19, with TRBD1 matching over 8 bases. This CDR3 region has 15 residues. V lost 0 bases, J lost 2 bases, and 0 bases stayed unmatched. Germline-derived CDR1 and CDR2 are LNHDA and SQIVND (reference sequence). CDR3 protein: CASSIEQGGNQPQHF. The CDR3, as DNA: TGTGCCAGTAGTATAGAACAGGGGGGCAATCAGCCCCAGCATTTT. Combining the CDR3 with reference TRBV19 and TRBJ1-5 gives the whole variable domain DGGITQSPKYLFRKEGQNVTLSCEQNLNHDAMYWYRQDPGQGLRLIYYSQIVNDFQKGDIAEGYSVSREKKESFPLTVTSAQKNPTAFYLCASSIEQGGNQPQHFGDGTRLSIL.

The chain links TRBV5-1 to TRBJ1-2; perhaps TRBD1 as D (5 bases). This CDR3 comprises 13 residues. CDR1 SGHRS and CDR2 YFSETQ come from the germline V gene. Trimming shortened V by 0 bases and J by 6 bases, and 9 bases separated the two germline ends. Here the CDR3 DNA reads TGCGCCAGCAGCTTGGATGGGACTGATGGCTACACCTTC. Translated, it gives CASSLDGTDGYTF.

V is TRBV5-1 and J is TRBJ1-1; 10 positions agree with TRBD1. Germline V gene sequence: CDR1 SGHRS, CDR2 YFSETQ. Trimming removed 0 bases from V and 4 bases from J; junction bases left unmatched: 3. This CDR3 is 15 amino acids long. CDR3 nucleotide sequence: TGCGCCAGCAGCTTGGTGGGACAGGGGCGCACTGAAGCTTTCTTT. Translated: CASSLVGQGRTEAFF.

The chain links TRBV7-2 to TRBJ1-1; 8 bases map to TRBD1. This CDR3 is built from 12 residues. The junction had 7 bases not matched to a gene; V was cut back by 6 bases and J by 10 bases. Looked up from germline, CDR1 is SGHTA and CDR2 is FQGNSA. DNA of the CDR3: TGTGCCAGCAGTCACGGACAGGGTGGAGCTTTCTTT. Translating gives CASSHGQGGAFF.

This rearrangement joins TRBV7-2 to TRBJ2-2; 7 bases line up with TRBD2. The CDR3 extends over 16 amino acids. V trimming: 2 bases; J trimming: 5 bases; junction bases outside the gene matches: 8. Germline V gives CDR1 SGHTA, CDR2 FQGNSA. CDR3 sequence: CASSLRAGARTGELFF. In nucleotides, the CDR3 is TGTGCCAGCAGCTTACGCGCGGGAGCGCGGACCGGGGAGCTGTTTTTT.

The chain combines TRBV11-2 with TRBJ2-5, with D perhaps assigned TRBD1 or TRBD2 (5 bases each). The CDR3 has 15 residues. The germline CDR1 and CDR2 sequences are SGHAT and FQNNGV. Trimming cost V 8 bases and J 3 bases, with 19 bases left between them. CDR3 amino acids: CASGWGSISEETQYF. The CDR3 DNA reads as TGTGCCAGCGGTTGGGGGAGTATCAGTGAAGAGACCCAGTACTTC.

The gene calls are TRBV5-1 and TRBJ1-1, with TRBD1 identical over 7 bases. This CDR3 has 12 residues. The ends lost 5 bases at V and 4 bases at J; junction bases unmatched: 2. From germline, CDR1 is SGHRS and CDR2 YFSETQ. This CDR3 reads CASRTGSTEAFF. The DNA of the CDR3 is TGCGCCAGCAGGACAGGGAGCACTGAAGCTTTCTTT.

This chain's CDR3 is CASSEGFYYEQYF. CDR3 nucleotides: TGTGCCAGCAGTGAAGGGTTCTACTACGAGCAGTACTTC. The V and J genes are TRBV6-1 and TRBJ2-7; D remains ambiguous. This CDR3 has 13 residues. V lost 1 base and J 3 bases, leaving 7 bases between the germline ends. The germline V gene encodes CDR1 MNHNS and CDR2 SASEGT.

V and J are TRBV6-5 and TRBJ2-1; D gene unclear. The CDR3 runs 14 residues. The V end was cut by 2 bases, the J end by 7 bases, with 12 bases between. Germline V gene data show CDR1 as MNHEY and CDR2 as SVGAGI. As DNA, the CDR3 is TGTGCCAGCAGTTACGTGAGTGCCGAAAATGAGCAGTTCTTC. Protein product: CASSYVSAENEQFF.